The clone carrying this T cell receptor beta chain was detected many times. The data belong to a study of T-cell reconstitution after alpha-beta-depleted transplantation in children. The CDR3 runs 15 residues. The V gene lost 4 bases and the J gene lost 6 bases, with 15 bases spanning the gap. Germline-derived CDR1 and CDR2 are SEHNR and FQNEAQ (reference sequence). The TCRbeta library incorporated unique molecular identifiers. TCRdb fed the PCR reads into MiXCR, producing one record per CDR3 protein. The repertoire consists of 200,000 to 250,000 distinct CDR3 sequences, with around 9.6% occurring once and the leading ten covering roughly 6.2%.

J is TRBJ1-4 and V is TRBV7-9; possible D gene TRBD1, 5 bases. This receptor was obtained from a human donor who donated a stem cell graft to a child with acute lymphoblastic leukemia. The sample in question was PBMCs from the stem cell graft donor, obtained from the stem cell graft. Written as DNA, the CDR3 is TGTGCCAGCAGCTCAACCGGGGGTTTGGATGAAAAACTGTTTTTT. Protein sequence: CASSSTGGLDEKLFF.